This TCR beta chain emerged from a study of blood T cell repertoires in COVID-19. This clone is a singleton in its sample. Profiling relied on immunoSEQ multiplex PCR, and the TCRdb table lists in-frame clones only, not all of them. In the table there are 150,000 to 200,000 clones, over 80% of which are singletons. V shed 5 bases and J shed 1 base, with 17 bases lying between them. The CDR3 is made up of 17 amino acids. Germline V CDR1 and CDR2: KGHDR, SFDVKD. This chain connects TRBV24-1 to TRBJ2-1, with D perhaps TRBD1 (6 bases). The sample consisted of PBMCs or T cells enriched from blood (not recorded which). This sequence was found in a woman in her twenties or thirties who had been exposed to COVID-19. The CDR3 DNA follows: TGTGCCACCAGTGGCCCGGACAGTATGGGATCCTACAATGAGCAGTTCTTC. The encoded protein is CATSGPDSMGSYNEQFF.